The sequence of this TCR beta chain was determined in a study of T-cell reconstitution after alpha-beta-depleted transplantation in children. TCRbeta library preparation incorporated unique molecular identifiers. Each CDR3 protein gets one entry after TCRdb re-called the PCR reads with MiXCR. The sample holds hundreds of thousands of distinct CDR3 sequences, 16% seen once. The germline V and J ends were trimmed by 3 bases and 0 bases, with 7 bases remaining between them. This CDR3 region has 14 residues. Per germline, CDR1 SEHNR and CDR2 FQNEAQ (reference sequence). Study results and caveats: Approximately two months post-transplant, alpha-beta T cells reportedly originated from several hundred expanded graft clones.

This clonotype has more than one count but fewer than ten. Its target is not known. The specimen was PBMCs, mostly from graft donor cells, collected 360 days after TCRalphabeta/CD19-depleted stem cell transplant. The chain couples TRBV7-9 to TRBJ2-3; D ambiguous. This TCR derives from a male patient aged 10-17 years who had a stem cell transplant for acute lymphoblastic leukemia, so the T cells may come from the graft donor. The CDR3 reads CASSFLLSTDTQYF. The CDR3 bases are TGTGCCAGCAGCTTCCTACTTAGCACAGATACGCAGTATTTT. The full variable domain, with the rest looked up from reference TRBV7-9 and TRBJ2-3, is DTGVSQNPRHKITKRGQNVTFRCDPISEHNRLYWYRQTLGQGPEFLTYFQNEAQLEKSRLLSDRFSAERPKGSFSTLEIQRTEQGDSAMYLCASSFLLSTDTQYFGPGTRLTVL.